These 10 T cell receptor beta chains share one sample of origin, sequenced in a study of patients and donors after allogeneic stem cell transplantation. TCRdb re-called the RT-PCR reads through MiXCR, storing one row per CDR3 protein. The table records around 150,000 distinct CDR3 sequences, about two fifths of them present only once. Source material: blood, either unsorted or a sorted T cell fraction (not recorded which). These receptors originate from a human donor who was either an allogeneic HSCT recipient or a stem cell or donor lymphocyte infusion donor (not recorded which). It is not recorded whose cells these are; they may come from a transplant donor.

This clonotype was seen a few times. Sequence at one end of the junction differs from germline and may be a read error. The gene calls are TRBV29-1 and TRBJ1-1, with D possibly matching TRBD1 (6 bases). CDR1 and CDR2 from the germline V gene are SQVTM and ANQGSEA. The CDR3 sequence is 12 residues long. In DNA form, the CDR3 reads TGCAGCTCTTTGCGAGGGGGGGGCAAGGAGCTCTTT. Protein product: CSSLRGGGKELF.

This chain joins TRBV12-3 or TRBV12-4 and TRBJ1-2, with 7 bases identical to TRBD1. The CDR3 extends over 15 amino acids. With V trimmed by 6 bases and J by 0 bases, 7 bases remained unmatched. CDR3 nucleotide sequence: TGTGCCAGCAGCCCTCCCGGGACAGCTAACTATGGCTACACCTTC. Its translation: CASSPPGTANYGYTF.

This clonotype came up a few times. The V call is TRBV7-8, the J call TRBJ1-2; 9 positions match TRBD1. This CDR3 has 15 amino acids. CDR1 is SGHVS and CDR2 is FQNEAQ in the germline V gene. J gave up 6 bases and V 1 base, and 6 bases lay outside the gene matches. The DNA for the CDR3 is TGTGCCAGCAGCTTAGTGTTTGGACAGGGGAATGGCTACACCTTC. Its protein is CASSLVFGQGNGYTF.

In its sample, this clonotype was seen once. This rearrangement joins TRBV30 to TRBJ1-4; the D is unclear. The CDR3 sequence is 14 residues long. Trimming removed 1 base at V and 10 bases at J, with 16 bases between. Germline V gives CDR1 GTSNPN, CDR2 SVGIG (reference sequence). In DNA form, the CDR3 reads TGTGCCTGGAGTGCTCAAAGGGCCCAAGGAAAACTGTTTTTT. Translated: CAWSAQRAQGKLFF. The complete variable domain, with remaining parts taken from reference TRBV30 and TRBJ1-4, reads SQTIHQWPATLVQPVGSPLSLECTVEGTSNPNLYWYRQAAGRGLQLLFYSVGIGQISSEVPQNLSASRPQDRQFILSSKKLLLSDSGFYLCAWSAQRAQGKLFFGSGTQLSVL.

This chain joins TRBV5-1 and TRBJ2-1; either TRBD1 or TRBD2 may fit D (5 bases each). V shed 4 bases and J shed 6 bases, with 11 bases lying between them. Germline loops: CDR1 SGHRS, CDR2 YFSETQ. The CDR3 extends over 13 amino acids. CDR3 residues: CASSPTGPNEQFF. CDR3 nucleotide sequence: TGCGCCAGCAGCCCCACGGGACCCAATGAGCAGTTCTTC.

This chain connects TRBV5-1 to TRBJ2-2; perhaps TRBD1 as D (6 bases). The ends were cut back, 0 bases at V and 6 bases at J, with 9 bases in the middle. Germline values: CDR1 SGHRS, CDR2 YFSETQ. The CDR3 spans 14 residues. DNA of the CDR3: TGCGCCAGCAGCTTGGACAGGGCTCCCGGGGAGCTGTTTTTT. Protein product: CASSLDRAPGELFF.

The chain uses TRBV20-1 and TRBJ1-6; D gene ambiguous. V shed 3 bases and J shed 10 bases, with 10 bases lying between them. This CDR3 is 12 amino acids long. Germline loops: CDR1 DFQATT, CDR2 SNEGSKA (reference sequence). The CDR3 loop is CSASSWASPLHF. DNA of the CDR3: TGCAGTGCTAGTTCTTGGGCGTCACCCCTCCACTTT.

The chain carries TRBV24-1 and TRBJ1-2; no reliable D call. Trimming removed 4 bases at V and 4 bases at J, with 9 bases between. The CDR3 is made up of 13 amino acids. Germline-derived CDR1 and CDR2 are KGHDR and SFDVKD. The CDR3, as DNA: TGTGCCACCAGTGAAGCGGGGTTCTATGGCTACACCTTC. As protein: CATSEAGFYGYTF.

This clonotype was seen a handful of times. This chain links TRBV28 with TRBJ2-3; the D is unclear. CDR1 is MDHEN, CDR2 SYDVKM, per germline. The CDR3 sequence is 12 residues long. V lost 7 bases to trimming and J lost 2 bases, with 7 bases between them. The CDR3, as DNA: TGTGCCAGCACTGCAACCACAGATACGCAGTATTTT. Its translation: CASTATTDTQYF. Full variable domain (missing parts from reference TRBV28 and TRBJ2-3): DVKVTQSSRYLVKRTGEKVFLECVQDMDHENMFWYRQDPGLGLRLIYFSYDVKMKEKGDIPEGYSVSREKKERFSLILESASTNQTSMYLCASTATTDTQYFGPGTRLTVL.

This clonotype was observed a few times. V is TRBV29-1 and J is TRBJ2-3; D gene unclear. Germline V lookup: CDR1 SQVTM, CDR2 ANQGSEA. CDR3 length: 13 residues. Trimming removed 3 bases at V and 2 bases at J, with 9 bases between. The CDR3: CSVDRQVTDTQYF. The DNA for the CDR3 is TGCAGCGTTGATCGTCAGGTCACAGATACGCAGTATTTT.